The clone carrying this T cell receptor beta chain was seen only a few times. What it recognizes is unknown. The sample is drawn from a study of blood T cells in healthy people across ages. The study, taken as a whole, reports: A strong correlation between TCR beta diversity and naive T cell percentage was seen.

V was shortened by 0 bases and J by 3 bases, with 13 bases between the two germline ends. In germline, CDR1 is MGHDK, CDR2 SYGVNS. The CDR3 runs 16 residues. With a J-beta primer mix and a sample-barcoded 5' primer, a second PCR ran about 7 to 12 cycles. A 12-random-nucleotide template-switch adaptor tagged each cDNA molecule. A single record per CDR3 protein comes from TCRdb applying MiXCR to the 5' RACE reads. The sample shows around 800,000 distinct CDR3 sequences, about half of them seen only once. The sequenced sample was blood. This chain connects TRBV25-1 to TRBJ2-3, with D perhaps matching TRBD2 (6 bases). The receptor comes from a man older than 75 in good health. In DNA form, the CDR3 reads TGTGCCAGCAGTGAATACGAGGCGGGAAGGACAGATACGCAGTATTTT. Translated, it gives CASSEYEAGRTDTQYF.